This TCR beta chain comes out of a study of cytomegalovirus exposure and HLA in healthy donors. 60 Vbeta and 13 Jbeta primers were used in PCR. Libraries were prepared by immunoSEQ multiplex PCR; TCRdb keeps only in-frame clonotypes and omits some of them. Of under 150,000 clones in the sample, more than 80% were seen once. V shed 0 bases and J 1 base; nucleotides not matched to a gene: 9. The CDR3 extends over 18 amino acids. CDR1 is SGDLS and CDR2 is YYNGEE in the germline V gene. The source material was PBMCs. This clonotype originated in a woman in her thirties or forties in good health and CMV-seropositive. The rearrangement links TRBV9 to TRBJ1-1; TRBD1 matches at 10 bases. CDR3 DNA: TGTGCCAGCAGCGTAGGGGGGACAGGGGTTGGGTCGAACACTGAAGCTTTCTTT. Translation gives CASSVGGTGVGSNTEAFF.